Sequencing of this TCR beta chain was carried out in a study of breast tumors, draining lymph nodes, adjacent tissues. Study results and caveats: Tumor repertoires ranked between lymph nodes and nontumor tissue in diversity, with V and J gene preferences. The lymph node origin of tumor T cells was framed as consistent with a hypothesis, not demonstrated.

The CDR3 is 15 amino acids. Trimming at V came to 3 bases and at J to 7 bases, leaving 6 bases not matched to a gene. Germline-derived CDR1 and CDR2 are SGHTA and FQGNSA. With regard to this clonotype: The antigen is undetermined.

TCRdb reanalysed the multiplex PCR reads using MiXCR and keeps one entry per CDR3 protein. This table has 33,000 or so distinct CDR3 sequences, over 55% appearing once. Sequencing used breast tumor tissue. This receptor was identified in a female donor with breast cancer. Some clones in this sample may be carry-over from other donors' samples. The chain combines TRBV7-2 with TRBJ1-5; 10 bases are a match to TRBD1. The DNA for the CDR3 is TGTGCCAGCAGCTTGGCGACAGGGGGCGGACAGCCCCAGCATTTT. Its protein product is CASSLATGGGQPQHF.